Below, 16 T cell receptor beta chains from the same sample are listed, as sequenced in a study of cytomegalovirus exposure and HLA in healthy donors. The PCR employed 60 Vbeta primers together with 13 Jbeta primers. Generated by immunoSEQ multiplex PCR, the TCRdb table keeps only in-frame clones and is missing some. Seen here are around 33,000 clones, 85% to 95% observed once, and the top ten hold about 2.5%. Source material: PBMCs. The receptor source for this set is a woman aged 18-29 years in good health and CMV-seronegative.

The chain is built from TRBV7-6 and TRBJ2-3; 8 positions agree with TRBD1. Germline loops: CDR1 SGHVS, CDR2 FNYEAQ. J was trimmed by 0 bases and V by 4 bases; bases with no gene match: 9. The CDR3 totals 17 residues. In DNA, the CDR3 is TGTGCCAGCAGCTCCCCCAGTGGGGACAGGAGCACAGATACGCAGTATTTT. Translated: CASSSPSGDRSTDTQYF.

V gene TRBV28 combines with J gene TRBJ2-3; no reliable D call. The V gene's germline CDR1 is MDHEN and CDR2 SYDVKM. This CDR3 contains 14 residues. Trimming cost V 6 bases and J 5 bases, with 15 bases left between them. CDR3 region: CASSRDSRGDTQYF. CDR3 in DNA: TGTGCCAGCAGCCGCGACTCCCGAGGAGATACGCAGTATTTT.

This sequence joins TRBV6-4 and TRBJ2-3, with 8 nucleotides matching TRBD2. Germline CDR1 and CDR2: MRHNA and SNTAGT. V trimming: 9 bases; J trimming: 6 bases; junction bases outside the gene matches: 29. The CDR3 is 20 amino acids. Here the CDR3 reads CARTHPGTSKMGTVNDTQYF. In DNA, the CDR3 is TGTGCCAGAACCCATCCGGGGACTAGTAAAATGGGGACGGTCAATGATACGCAGTATTTT.

The V call is TRBV19, the J call TRBJ2-1; the match to TRBD2 covers 7 bases. The junction had 8 bases not matched to a gene; V was cut back by 5 bases and J by 4 bases. The CDR3 spans 15 residues. Germline values: CDR1 LNHDA, CDR2 SQIVND (reference sequence). The CDR3: CASSGTTSPYNEQFF. The CDR3 DNA reads TGTGCCAGTAGTGGGACGACTAGCCCATACAATGAGCAGTTCTTC.

A few counts support this clone. The chain carries TRBV4-2 and TRBJ2-5; D is possibly TRBD1 (7 bases). The germline CDR1 and CDR2 sequences are LGHNA and YNFKEQ. The CDR3 covers 16 residues. V was pared by 4 bases and J by 1 base, with 16 bases between. The chain's CDR3 is CASSPFAQGGQETQYF. For the CDR3, the DNA is TGTGCCAGCAGCCCTTTTGCCCAGGGGGGCCAAGAGACCCAGTACTTC.

This clone appeared a single time. The V gene is TRBV6-5, the J gene TRBJ1-5; D perhaps matches TRBD1 (5 bases). Trimming took 2 bases from V and 2 from J, leaving 10 bases between them. Germline CDR1 reads MNHEY; CDR2 reads SVGAGI. This CDR3 spans 15 amino acids. The CDR3 is CASSYAAGGNQPQHF. The CDR3 nucleotides read TGTGCCAGCAGTTACGCCGCGGGGGGCAATCAGCCCCAGCATTTT.

The V and J genes are TRBV2 and TRBJ2-3, with TRBD1 as a possible D gene (6 bases). CDR3 length: 15 amino acids. The V end was cut by 6 bases, the J end by 3 bases, with 16 bases between. CDR1 and CDR2 (germline): SNHLY, FYNNEI. The CDR3 nucleotides read TGTGCCAGCAGCCCCCAGGGGCAGTTTACAGATACGCAGTATTTT. It codes for CASSPQGQFTDTQYF.

The chain carries TRBV29-1 and TRBJ1-2, with D uncertain. The germline V gene has CDR1 SQVTM and CDR2 ANQGSEA. CDR3 size: 12 residues. V shed 4 bases and J shed 2 bases, with 8 bases lying between them. The CDR3 sequence: CSVGAVNYGYTF. CDR3 nucleotide sequence: TGCAGCGTTGGGGCAGTAAACTATGGCTACACCTTC.

The chain links TRBV14 to TRBJ1-1; 10 nucleotides align to TRBD1. From germline, CDR1 is SGHDN and CDR2 FVKESK. Germline trimming cut 3 bases from V and 4 bases from J; bases unmatched to any gene: 2. This CDR3 is built from 14 residues. CDR3 loop: CASSQRTGGTEAFF. In nucleotides, the CDR3 is TGTGCCAGCAGCCAGAGGACAGGGGGCACTGAAGCTTTCTTT.

This chain links TRBV19 with TRBJ2-3; the D is unclear. The V and J ends lost 7 bases and 0 bases respectively, with 11 bases between them. The CDR3 contains 14 residues. CDR1 is LNHDA and CDR2 is SQIVND in the germline V gene (reference sequence). Here the CDR3 DNA reads TGTGCCAGTAAGGCCCAGACTAGCACAGATACGCAGTATTTT. It codes for CASKAQTSTDTQYF.

The V call is TRBV7-9, the J call TRBJ1-2; TRBD1 agrees at 8 bases. J gave up 6 bases and V 4 bases, and 10 bases lay outside the gene matches. The CDR3 runs 15 residues. The germline V gene encodes CDR1 SEHNR and CDR2 FQNEAQ (reference sequence). For the CDR3, the DNA is TGTGCCAGCAGCTCCCGGGACAGGCCTTCGGATGGCTACACCTTC. Translated, it gives CASSSRDRPSDGYTF.

The V call is TRBV4-3, the J call TRBJ2-6, with D unclear. CDR1 is LGHNA and CDR2 is YSLEER in the germline V gene. Trimming shortened V by 0 bases and J by 0 bases, and 6 bases separated the two germline ends. CDR3 length equals 16 residues. For the CDR3, the DNA is TGCGCCAGCAGCCAAGAGATGAGCTCTGGGGCCAACGTCCTGACTTTC. It translates to CASSQEMSSGANVLTF.

V gene TRBV5-1 combines with J gene TRBJ2-7; TRBD2 matches 10 bases. The trim removed 4 bases at V and 5 bases at J, leaving 12 bases unmatched. The CDR3 runs to 16 residues. The germline V gene encodes CDR1 SGHRS and CDR2 YFSETQ. CDR3 DNA: TGCGCCAGCAGCCTCCAGGGTGGGACTAGCGTGCACGAGCAGTACTTC. Its protein product is CASSLQGGTSVHEQYF.

This chain joins TRBV11-2 and TRBJ2-7; TRBD1 aligns across 7 bases. CDR1 is SGHAT and CDR2 is FQNNGV in the germline V gene. The CDR3 is 14 residues long. V shed 5 bases, J shed 5 bases, and the junction held 9 bases outside the gene matches. This CDR3 reads CASSDDRDSNEQYF. Written as DNA, the CDR3 is TGTGCCAGCAGCGACGACAGGGATAGCAACGAGCAGTACTTC.

The CDR3 loop is CASSLGLAGGPDTQYF. The CDR3 DNA reads TGTGCCAGCAGCCTGGGACTAGCGGGAGGGCCAGATACGCAGTATTTT. The chain has TRBV7-3 and TRBJ2-3; TRBD2 aligns across 16 bases. This CDR3 has 16 amino acids. Germline V gene data show CDR1 as SGHTA and CDR2 as FQGTGA. After removal of 5 bases from V and 4 bases from J, the junction contained 3 bases not matched to a gene.

The chain carries TRBV9 and TRBJ1-2, with 7 bases fitting TRBD1. J lost 3 bases, V lost 1 base, and 9 bases had no gene match. The germline V gene has CDR1 SGDLS and CDR2 YYNGEE. CDR3 length equals 16 residues. CDR3 sequence: CASSVSEGARYYGYTF. CDR3 coding DNA: TGTGCCAGCAGCGTAAGCGAGGGGGCGCGGTACTATGGCTACACCTTC.